These 18 T cell receptor beta chains share one sample of origin, sequenced in a study of T-cell reconstitution after alpha-beta-depleted transplantation in children. Unique molecular identifiers featured in how the TCRbeta library was prepared. TCRdb ran MiXCR on the PCR reads and lists one entry per CDR3 protein. Counted here are 450,000 to 600,000 distinct CDR3 sequences, 10% to 15% occurring once; the ten biggest clones make up about 2.2%. This sample comprised PBMCs, mostly from graft donor cells, obtained 360 days after TCRalphabeta/CD19-depleted stem cell transplant. The receptors stem from a male patient younger than 18 who had a stem cell transplant for acute myeloid leukemia, so the T cells may come from the graft donor.

V gene TRBV20-1 combines with J gene TRBJ1-2; D is uncertain. Trimming stripped 1 base from V and 14 bases from J, with 11 bases between. Germline assignment: CDR1 DFQATT and CDR2 SNEGSKA (reference sequence). This CDR3 spans 10 amino acids. CDR3 in DNA: TGCAGTGCTAGAGTGCAGGCACAGACCTTC. As protein: CSARVQAQTF.

This clonotype has ten or more counts. The rearrangement links TRBV5-1 to TRBJ2-5; 7 bases fit TRBD1. Germline CDR1 is SGHRS and CDR2 is YFSETQ. V trimming: 1 base; J trimming: 5 bases; junction bases outside the gene matches: 5. The CDR3 contains 14 residues. This CDR3 reads CASSLFDRVETQYF. DNA for the CDR3: TGCGCCAGCAGCTTGTTCGACAGGGTCGAGACCCAGTACTTC.

This clonotype has a count of ten or more. Written as DNA, the CDR3 is TGCAGCGGAGGAGTAGCGGGATACAATGAGCAGTTCTTC. Its protein product is CSGGVAGYNEQFF. The chain combines TRBV20-1 with TRBJ2-1, with TRBD2 matching 8 bases. The CDR3 extends over 13 amino acids. The germline V gene has CDR1 DFQATT and CDR2 SNEGSKA (reference sequence).

Note on this clonotype: Germline is not matched at one junction end, which may reflect a read error. This chain links TRBV3-1 with TRBJ2-1, with TRBD2 identical over 15 bases. Germline V gene lookup returns CDR1 LGHDT and CDR2 YNNKEL (reference sequence). The CDR3 has 21 amino acids. CDR3 DNA sequence: TGTGCCAGCAGCCAAGAGAGAGCGGGACTAGCGGGAGGCCCCTCCTGCAATGAGCAGTTCTTC. Its translation: CASSQERAGLAGGPSCNEQFF.

This clonotype was detected ten times or more. The V gene is TRBV3-1, the J gene TRBJ2-3, with D unresolved. The CDR3 loop spans 12 amino acids. Germline V gene data show CDR1 as LGHDT and CDR2 as YNNKEL (reference sequence). With 5 bases removed from V and 9 bases from J, the gap between germline ends came to 12 bases. CDR3 sequence reads: CASSESSGTQYF. Written as DNA, the CDR3 is TGTGCCAGCAGCGAATCCTCGGGCACGCAGTATTTT.

This clonotype occurred a few times. The chain carries TRBV5-1 and TRBJ2-1, with 11 bases fitting TRBD2. The CDR3 runs to 15 residues. CDR1 is SGHRS, CDR2 YFSETQ, per germline. V lost 5 bases, J lost 9 bases, and 10 bases stayed unmatched. CDR3 in DNA: TGCGCCAGCAGTTCCCCATTTAGCGGGAGGGGTGAGCAGTTCTTC. This sequence encodes CASSSPFSGRGEQFF.

The chain links TRBV20-1 to TRBJ2-4, with a weak D call TRBD2 (5 bases). V was shortened by 3 bases and J by 0 bases, with 18 bases between the two germline ends. Germline values: CDR1 DFQATT, CDR2 SNEGSKA (reference sequence). The CDR3 covers 17 residues. The CDR3 protein is CSARWRAGRLAKNIQYF. In DNA, the CDR3 is TGCAGTGCTAGGTGGCGGGCGGGCCGATTAGCCAAAAACATTCAGTACTTC.

This clonotype was found a few times. The chain combines TRBV29-1 with TRBJ1-1; D gene uncertain. Trimming took 7 bases from V and 3 from J, leaving 15 bases between them. From germline, CDR1 is SQVTM and CDR2 ANQGSEA. This CDR3 spans 13 amino acids. The CDR3 nucleotides read TGCAGCGCCGGAAGGGCCGAAGACACTGAAGCTTTCTTT. Its protein is CSAGRAEDTEAFF.

The V call is TRBV7-2, the J call TRBJ2-7, with D perhaps TRBD2 (6 bases). Germline V gene lookup returns CDR1 SGHTA and CDR2 FQGNSA. V lost 3 bases and J 5 bases, leaving 17 bases between the germline ends. CDR3 length: 15 residues. CDR3 DNA: TGTGCCAGCAGCTTCGTGAGGCTAGCGCTCGACGAGCAGTACTTC. This translates into CASSFVRLALDEQYF.

The chain has TRBV20-1 and TRBJ1-1, with D possibly being TRBD1 (6 bases). Trimming pared 4 bases from V and 5 bases from J, leaving 17 bases between. CDR3 length: 14 residues. Germline lookup yields CDR1 DFQATT and CDR2 SNEGSKA (reference sequence). CDR3 in amino acids: CSAKVGARVTEAFF. CDR3 nucleotide sequence: TGCAGTGCTAAGGTGGGGGCTCGGGTGACTGAAGCTTTCTTT.

V usage is TRBV27 and J usage is TRBJ2-7; 11 bases are a match to TRBD2. CDR1 is MNHEY and CDR2 is SMNVEV in the germline V gene (reference sequence). The CDR3 is 18 residues long. Trimming removed 2 bases from V and 1 base from J; junction bases left unmatched: 10. CDR3 protein: CASSLLAGGLEYSYEQYF. CDR3 DNA: TGTGCCAGCAGTTTACTAGCGGGAGGACTCGAGTATTCCTACGAGCAGTACTTC.

This clonotype was counted at least ten times. The J gene is TRBJ2-1, the V gene TRBV4-3; D may be TRBD2 (6 bases). Per germline, CDR1 LGHNA and CDR2 YSLEER. This CDR3 contains 14 residues. The V and J ends lost 4 bases and 4 bases respectively, with 11 bases between them. The CDR3 bases are TGCGCCAGCAGCCCCGGGACTTTTTACAATGAGCAGTTCTTC. This sequence encodes CASSPGTFYNEQFF.

The table lists this clonotype with a few counts. The chain combines TRBV12-3 or TRBV12-4 with TRBJ2-5; the D gene could be TRBD1 or TRBD2 (5 bases each). V was clipped by 8 bases and J by 2 bases, with 12 bases between them. The CDR3 is made up of 13 amino acids. Written as DNA, the CDR3 is TGTGCCAGCCTCACCGGGACGCAAGAGACCCAGTACTTC. This gives the protein CASLTGTQETQYF.

This rearrangement joins TRBV20-1 to TRBJ2-3, with D hard to call. The V gene's germline CDR1 is DFQATT and CDR2 SNEGSKA (reference sequence). The CDR3 runs to 12 residues. Deletions cut 4 bases from V and 4 bases from J, with 9 bases between. CDR3 DNA: TGCAGTGCTAACCTACCCGCAGATACGCAGTATTTT. Amino acid sequence: CSANLPADTQYF.

Many counts were recorded for this clonotype. V usage is TRBV3-1 and J usage is TRBJ2-3, with D perhaps TRBD1 or TRBD2 (5 bases each). CDR3 length: 15 amino acids. V lost 1 base to trimming and J lost 6 bases, with 14 bases between them. Germline V gene lookup returns CDR1 LGHDT and CDR2 YNNKEL (reference sequence). The CDR3 loop reads CASSQAGLLSDTQYF. In DNA, the CDR3 is TGTGCCAGCAGCCAAGCGGGGCTACTTTCCGATACGCAGTATTTT.

This chain's CDR3 is CASSFQGGVVETQYF. The CDR3 DNA reads as TGTGCCAGCAGTTTTCAGGGGGGGGTTGTGGAGACCCAGTACTTC. This chain joins TRBV12-3 or TRBV12-4 and TRBJ2-5; D may correspond to TRBD1 or TRBD2 (7 bases each). Between the trimmed V and J ends, which lost 3 bases and 5 bases, there was a span of 16 bases. The CDR3 consists of 15 residues.

This clonotype has only a few counts. The CDR3: CASSLGGTGTTEAFF. The CDR3 region has the DNA TGTGCCAGCAGCTTAGGTGGGACAGGGACCACTGAAGCTTTCTTT. The genes are TRBV7-8 and TRBJ1-1, with 9 bases lining up with TRBD1. The J segment lost 4 bases and the V segment lost 1 base, leaving 4 bases of the junction unmatched. The length of the CDR3 is 15 residues. CDR1 is SGHVS, CDR2 FQNEAQ, per germline. Combining the CDR3 with reference TRBV7-8 and TRBJ1-1 gives the whole variable domain GAGVSQSPRYKVAKRGQDVALRCDPISGHVSLFWYQQALGQGPEFLTYFQNEAQLDKSGLPSDRFFAERPEGSVSTLKIQRTQQEDSAVYLCASSLGGTGTTEAFFGQGTRLTVV.

In its sample, this clonotype was seen many times. The V gene is TRBV28, the J gene TRBJ2-3; the match to TRBD2 covers 7 bases. This CDR3 region has 15 residues. Germline assignment: CDR1 MDHEN and CDR2 SYDVKM. Trimming removed 6 bases from V and 3 bases from J; junction bases left unmatched: 9. This CDR3 reads CASSSPSGRTDTQYF. CDR3 DNA: TGTGCCAGCAGCTCACCTAGCGGCAGGACAGATACGCAGTATTTT. The whole variable domain, filled in from reference TRBV28 and TRBJ2-3, reads DVKVTQSSRYLVKRTGEKVFLECVQDMDHENMFWYRQDPGLGLRLIYFSYDVKMKEKGDIPEGYSVSREKKERFSLILESASTNQTSMYLCASSSPSGRTDTQYFGPGTRLTVL.